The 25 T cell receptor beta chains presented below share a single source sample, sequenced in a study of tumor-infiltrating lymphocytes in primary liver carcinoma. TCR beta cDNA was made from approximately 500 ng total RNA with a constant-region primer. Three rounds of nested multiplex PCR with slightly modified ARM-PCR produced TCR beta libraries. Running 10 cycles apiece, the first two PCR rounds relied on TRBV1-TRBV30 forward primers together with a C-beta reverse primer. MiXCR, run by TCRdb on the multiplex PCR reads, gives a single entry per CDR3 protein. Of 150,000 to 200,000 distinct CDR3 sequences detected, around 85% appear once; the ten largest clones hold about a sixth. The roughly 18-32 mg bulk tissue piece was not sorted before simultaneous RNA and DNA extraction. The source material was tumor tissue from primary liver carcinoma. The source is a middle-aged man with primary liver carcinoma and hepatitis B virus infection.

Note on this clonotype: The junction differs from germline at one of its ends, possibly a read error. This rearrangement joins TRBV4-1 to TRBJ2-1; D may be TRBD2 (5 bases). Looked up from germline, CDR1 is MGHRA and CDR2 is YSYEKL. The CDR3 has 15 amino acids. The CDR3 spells CVSSLIPGYGNEQFF. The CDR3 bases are TGCGTCAGCAGCCTTATCCCGGGATATGGCAATGAGCAGTTCTTC.

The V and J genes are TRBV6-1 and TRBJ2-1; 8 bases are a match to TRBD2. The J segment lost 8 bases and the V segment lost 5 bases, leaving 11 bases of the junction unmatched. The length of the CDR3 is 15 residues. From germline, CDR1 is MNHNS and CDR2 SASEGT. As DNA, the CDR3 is TGTGCCAGCAGTCCCCTGACTAGCGTGAGGCATGAGCAGTTCTTC. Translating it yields CASSPLTSVRHEQFF.

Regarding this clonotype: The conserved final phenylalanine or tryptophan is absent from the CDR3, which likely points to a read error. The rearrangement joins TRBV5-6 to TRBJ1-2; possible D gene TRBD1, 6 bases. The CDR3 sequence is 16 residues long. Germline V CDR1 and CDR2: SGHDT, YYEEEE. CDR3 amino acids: CANSSRDRIANYGYTI. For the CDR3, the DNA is TGTGCCAACAGCTCCCGCGACAGGATCGCCAATTATGGCTACACCATC.

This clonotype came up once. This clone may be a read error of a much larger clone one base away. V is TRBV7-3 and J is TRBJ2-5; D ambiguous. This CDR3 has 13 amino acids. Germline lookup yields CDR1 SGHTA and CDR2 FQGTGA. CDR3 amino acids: CACSLKPRETQYF. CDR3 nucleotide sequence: TGTGCCTGCAGCTTAAAACCCCGAGAGACCCAGTACTTC.

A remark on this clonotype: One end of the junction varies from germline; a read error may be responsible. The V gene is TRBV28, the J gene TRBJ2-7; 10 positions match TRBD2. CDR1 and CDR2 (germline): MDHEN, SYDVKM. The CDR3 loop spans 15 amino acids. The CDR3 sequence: CTSSRRLAGVYEQYF. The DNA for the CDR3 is TGTACCAGCAGTCGACGTCTAGCGGGAGTCTACGAGCAGTACTTC. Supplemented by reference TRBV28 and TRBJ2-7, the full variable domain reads DVKVTQSSRYLVKRTGEKVFLECVQDMDHENMFWYRQDPGLGLRLIYFSYDVKMKEKGDIPEGYSVSREKKERFSLILESASTNQTSMYLCTSSRRLAGVYEQYFGPGTRLTVT.

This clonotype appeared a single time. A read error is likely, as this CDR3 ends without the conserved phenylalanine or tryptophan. For the CDR3, the DNA is TGCGCCAGCAGCCAAGCAGGGGACTATGGCTACACCATC. As protein: CASSQAGDYGYTI. This chain uses TRBV4-3 with TRBJ1-2, with a weak D call TRBD1 (6 bases). Trimming removed 1 base at V and 3 bases at J, with 6 bases between. This CDR3 spans 13 amino acids. The germline V gene has CDR1 LGHNA and CDR2 YSLEER.

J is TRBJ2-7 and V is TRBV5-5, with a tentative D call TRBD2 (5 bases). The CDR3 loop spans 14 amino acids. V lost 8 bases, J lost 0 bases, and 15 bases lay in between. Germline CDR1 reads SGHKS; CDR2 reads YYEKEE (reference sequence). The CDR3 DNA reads TGTGCCAGTAGCCTACTAGACTTCTCCTACGAGCAGTACTTC. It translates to CASSLLDFSYEQYF.

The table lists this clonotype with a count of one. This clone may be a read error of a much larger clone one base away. This chain's CDR3 is CASSSLTVQNYGYTF. The CDR3 region has the DNA TGTGCCAGCAGTTCACTCACCGTCCAAAACTATGGCTACACCTTC. The J gene is TRBJ1-2, the V gene TRBV28; D is undetermined. The CDR3 is 15 residues long. The germline CDR1 and CDR2 sequences are MDHEN and SYDVKM. The V end lost 4 bases, the J end lost 2 bases, and 14 bases lay between the germline ends.

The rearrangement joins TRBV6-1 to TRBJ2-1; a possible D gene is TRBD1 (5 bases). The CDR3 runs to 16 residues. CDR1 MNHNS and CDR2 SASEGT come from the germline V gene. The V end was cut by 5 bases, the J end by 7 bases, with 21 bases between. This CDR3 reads CASSRRGSGDWNEQFF. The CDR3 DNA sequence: TGTGCCAGCAGTCGAAGGGGAAGTGGGGATTGGAATGAGCAGTTCTTC.

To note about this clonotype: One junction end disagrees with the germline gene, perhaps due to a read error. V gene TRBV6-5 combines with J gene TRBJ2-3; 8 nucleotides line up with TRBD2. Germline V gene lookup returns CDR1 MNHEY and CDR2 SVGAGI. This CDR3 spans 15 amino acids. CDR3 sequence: CVSNPGVAGTYTQYF. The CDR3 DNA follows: TGTGTCAGCAACCCAGGAGTAGCGGGAACATATACGCAGTATTTT.

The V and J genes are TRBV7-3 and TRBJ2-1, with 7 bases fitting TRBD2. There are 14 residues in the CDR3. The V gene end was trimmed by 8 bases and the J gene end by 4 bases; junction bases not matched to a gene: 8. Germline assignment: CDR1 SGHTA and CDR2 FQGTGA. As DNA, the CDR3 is TGTGCCAGCGCTGAGCGGGGCTCTTACAATGAGCAGTTCTTC. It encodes CASAERGSYNEQFF.

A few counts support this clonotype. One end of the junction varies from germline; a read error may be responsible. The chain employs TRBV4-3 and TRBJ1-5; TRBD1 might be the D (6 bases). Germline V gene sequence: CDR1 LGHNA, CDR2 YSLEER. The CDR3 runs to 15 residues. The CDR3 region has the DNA TGTGCCAGCGGCCAAGATCAGGGAGGGGGAAAGCCCCAGCATTTT. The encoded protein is CASGQDQGGGKPQHF.

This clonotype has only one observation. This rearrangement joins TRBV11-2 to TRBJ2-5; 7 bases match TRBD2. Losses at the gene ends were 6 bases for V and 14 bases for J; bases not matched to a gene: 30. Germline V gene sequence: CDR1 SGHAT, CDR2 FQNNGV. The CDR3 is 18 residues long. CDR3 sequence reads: CASSPSSIQGTGRETEYF. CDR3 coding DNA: TGTGCCAGCAGTCCTAGCTCAATCCAGGGTACTGGGCGGGAGACCGAATACTTC.

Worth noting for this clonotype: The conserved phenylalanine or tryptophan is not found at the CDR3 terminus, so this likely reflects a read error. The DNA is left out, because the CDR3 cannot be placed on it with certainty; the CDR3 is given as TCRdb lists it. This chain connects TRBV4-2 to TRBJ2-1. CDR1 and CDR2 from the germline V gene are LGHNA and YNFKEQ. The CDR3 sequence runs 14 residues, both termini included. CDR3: CASCQELGTNEQLL.

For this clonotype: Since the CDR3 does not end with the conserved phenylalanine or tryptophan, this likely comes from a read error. The CDR3 nucleotides read TGTGCCGGCACCGAATCGGGACAGGGGGCAACGGAGCAGTTCGTC. This sequence encodes CAGTESGQGATEQFV. The chain has TRBV6-2 or TRBV6-3 and TRBJ2-1; 12 bases are a match to TRBD1. After removal of 11 bases from V and 10 bases from J, the junction contained 15 bases not matched to a gene. The germline V gene has CDR1 MNHEY and CDR2 SVGEGT. CDR3 length equals 15 residues.

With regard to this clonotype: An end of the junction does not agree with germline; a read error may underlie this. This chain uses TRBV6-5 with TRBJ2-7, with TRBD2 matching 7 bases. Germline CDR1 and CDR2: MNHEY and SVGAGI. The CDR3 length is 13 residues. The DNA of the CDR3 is TGCGCCAGCATCGGACTAGTTGGGAGCGAGCAGTACTTC. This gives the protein CASIGLVGSEQYF.

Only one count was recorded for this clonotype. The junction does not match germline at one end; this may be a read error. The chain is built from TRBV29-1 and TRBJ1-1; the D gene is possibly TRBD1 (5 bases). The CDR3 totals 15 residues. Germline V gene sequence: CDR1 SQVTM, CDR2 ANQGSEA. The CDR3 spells CSVDEGWGMRTVAIF. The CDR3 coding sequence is TGCAGCGTTGACGAGGGGTGGGGGATGAGGACTGTAGCTATCTTT.

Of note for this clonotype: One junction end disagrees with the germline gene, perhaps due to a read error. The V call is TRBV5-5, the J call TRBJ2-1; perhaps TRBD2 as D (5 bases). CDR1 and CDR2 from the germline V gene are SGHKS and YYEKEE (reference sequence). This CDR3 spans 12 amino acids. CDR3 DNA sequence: TGTGCCAGTAGCTTGGACTTGAATGAGCTGTTCTTC. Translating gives CASSLDLNELFF.

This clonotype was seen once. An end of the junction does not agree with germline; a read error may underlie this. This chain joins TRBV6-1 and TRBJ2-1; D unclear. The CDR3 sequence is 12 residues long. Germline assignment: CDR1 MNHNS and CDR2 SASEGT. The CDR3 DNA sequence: TGTGTCAGCATTCCTTCCTACAATGAGCAGTTCTTC. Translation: CVSIPSYNEQFF.

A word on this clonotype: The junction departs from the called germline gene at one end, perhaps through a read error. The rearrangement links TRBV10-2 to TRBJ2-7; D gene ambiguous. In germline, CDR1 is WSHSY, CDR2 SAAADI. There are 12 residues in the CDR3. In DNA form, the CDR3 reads TGTGCCAGCAGTGTCGCGGTGGATGAGCAGTACTTC. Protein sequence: CASSVAVDEQYF.

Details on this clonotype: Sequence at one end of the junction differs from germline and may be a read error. CDR3 residues: CVSNFYSETQYF. The DNA of the CDR3 is TGTGTCAGCAATTTTTATTCAGAGACCCAGTACTTC. V gene TRBV12-3 or TRBV12-4 combines with J gene TRBJ2-5; D unclear. The length of the CDR3 is 12 residues.

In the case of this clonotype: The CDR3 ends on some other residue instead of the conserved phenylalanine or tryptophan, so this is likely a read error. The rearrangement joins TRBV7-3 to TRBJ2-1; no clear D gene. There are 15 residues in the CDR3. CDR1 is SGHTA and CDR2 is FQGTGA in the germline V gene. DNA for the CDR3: TGTGCCAGCAGCTTAGGCCCGAACTCCTTCAATGAGCAGTTCCTC. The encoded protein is CASSLGPNSFNEQFL.

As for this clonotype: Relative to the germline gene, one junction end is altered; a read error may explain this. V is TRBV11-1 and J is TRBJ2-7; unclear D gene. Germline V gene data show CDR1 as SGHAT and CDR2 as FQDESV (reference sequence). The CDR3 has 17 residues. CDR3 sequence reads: CASSLGPACESTYERYF. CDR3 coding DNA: TGTGCCAGCAGCTTAGGGCCGGCGTGTGAAAGCACCTACGAGCGGTACTTC.

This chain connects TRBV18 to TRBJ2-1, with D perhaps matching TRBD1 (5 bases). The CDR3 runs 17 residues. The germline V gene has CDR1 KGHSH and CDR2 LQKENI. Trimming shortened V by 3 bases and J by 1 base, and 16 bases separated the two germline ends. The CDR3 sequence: CASSPKSRGASYNEQFF. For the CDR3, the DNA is TGTGCCAGCTCACCTAAGTCAAGGGGCGCTTCCTACAATGAGCAGTTCTTC.

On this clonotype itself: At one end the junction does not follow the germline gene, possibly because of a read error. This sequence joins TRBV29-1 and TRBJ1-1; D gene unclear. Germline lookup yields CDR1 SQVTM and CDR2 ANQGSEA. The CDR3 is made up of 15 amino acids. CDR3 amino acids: CSVGAGCGMNTEAYF. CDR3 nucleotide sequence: TGCAGCGTTGGAGCGGGGTGTGGAATGAACACTGAAGCTTACTTT.